This T cell receptor beta chain originates from a study of T cell responses to AZD1222 COVID-19 vaccine. This clone was observed once. Sequencing used immunoSEQ multiplex PCR; TCRdb keeps in-frame clones, though not all of them. The repertoire has 50,000 to 70,000 clones, approximately 85% of them found once; the top ten carry about 21%. V lost 4 bases and J 7 bases, leaving 23 bases between the germline ends. The CDR3 is made up of 17 amino acids. Per the germline V gene, CDR1 is MNHEY and CDR2 is SMNVEV (reference sequence). This sequence was found in an adult in good health. The sequences come from peripheral blood, collected on day 0 of MenACWY control vaccination. This rearrangement joins TRBV27 to TRBJ2-1; a possible D gene is TRBD2 (6 bases). Here the CDR3 DNA reads TGTGCCAGCAGTTCCAGGGCAGTAGCATCGGGGAGGAATGAGCAGTTCTTC. It specifies CASSSRAVASGRNEQFF.